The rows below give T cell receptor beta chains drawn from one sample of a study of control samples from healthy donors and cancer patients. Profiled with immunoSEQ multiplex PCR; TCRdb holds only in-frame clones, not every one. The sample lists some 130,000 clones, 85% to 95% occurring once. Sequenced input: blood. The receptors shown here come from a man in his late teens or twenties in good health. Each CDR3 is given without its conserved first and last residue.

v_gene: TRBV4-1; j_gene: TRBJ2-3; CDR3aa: ASSQGQGWDTQY
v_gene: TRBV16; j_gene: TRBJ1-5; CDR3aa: ASSQSGVRVANQPQH
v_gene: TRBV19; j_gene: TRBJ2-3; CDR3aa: ASSPRTNTDTQY
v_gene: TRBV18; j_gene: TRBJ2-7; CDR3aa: ASSLGTYEQY
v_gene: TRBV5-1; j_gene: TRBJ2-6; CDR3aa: ASSLVQGNSGANVLT
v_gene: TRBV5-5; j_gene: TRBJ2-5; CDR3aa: ASTHRGDRGSETQY
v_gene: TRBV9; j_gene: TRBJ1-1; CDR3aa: ASSVEMNTEAF
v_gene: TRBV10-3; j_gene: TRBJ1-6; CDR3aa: AISESTGRNSPLH
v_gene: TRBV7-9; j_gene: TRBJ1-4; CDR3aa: ASSEGYWEKLF
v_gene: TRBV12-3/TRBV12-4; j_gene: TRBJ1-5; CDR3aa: ASSLGGQPQH
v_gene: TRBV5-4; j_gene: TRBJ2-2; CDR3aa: ASSLLSGTGELF
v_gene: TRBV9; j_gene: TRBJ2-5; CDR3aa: ASSVAGGGETQY
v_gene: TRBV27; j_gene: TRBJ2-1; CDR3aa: ASSPWTSGDEQF
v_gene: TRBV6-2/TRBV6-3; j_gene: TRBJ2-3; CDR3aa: ASGPDFTDTQY
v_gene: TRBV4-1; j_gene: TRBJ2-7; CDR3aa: ASSQVGQGRIYEQY
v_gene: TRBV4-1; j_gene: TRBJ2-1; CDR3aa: ASSETGTGGWDEQF
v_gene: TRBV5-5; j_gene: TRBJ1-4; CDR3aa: ASSEGAGANEKLF
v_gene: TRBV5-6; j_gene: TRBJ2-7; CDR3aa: ASSPVGGGRSEQY
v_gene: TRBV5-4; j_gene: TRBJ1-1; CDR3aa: ASGRTGGMTEAF
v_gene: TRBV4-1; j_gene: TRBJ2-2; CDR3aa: ASSQNQGRNTGELF
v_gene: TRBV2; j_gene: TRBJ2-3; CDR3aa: ASSVGVTVDTQY
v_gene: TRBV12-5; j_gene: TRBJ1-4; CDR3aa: ASGLVRGRGANEKLF
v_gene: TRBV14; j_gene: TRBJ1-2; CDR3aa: ASSRKSRDPYGYT
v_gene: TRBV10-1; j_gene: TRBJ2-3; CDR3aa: ASSVRQTDTQY
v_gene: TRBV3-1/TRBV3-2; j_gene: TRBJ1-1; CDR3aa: ASSQGVNTEAF
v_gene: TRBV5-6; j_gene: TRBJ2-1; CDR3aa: ASSFGTANEQF
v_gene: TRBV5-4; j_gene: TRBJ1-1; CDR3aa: ASSLADMGFRATEAF
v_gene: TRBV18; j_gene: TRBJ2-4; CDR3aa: ASSPGPPGLAKNIQY
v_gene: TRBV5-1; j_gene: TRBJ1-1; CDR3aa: ASSLGDRYNTEAF
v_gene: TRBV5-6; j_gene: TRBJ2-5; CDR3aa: ASSLNPVEETQY
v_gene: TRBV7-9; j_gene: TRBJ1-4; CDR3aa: ASSSSGTTNEKLF
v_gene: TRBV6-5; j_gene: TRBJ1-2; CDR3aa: ASSQRGQGDGYT
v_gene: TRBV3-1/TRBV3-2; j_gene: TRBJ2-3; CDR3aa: ASSQVKRGGADTQY
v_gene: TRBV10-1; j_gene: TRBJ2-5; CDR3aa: ASSGGGQETQY
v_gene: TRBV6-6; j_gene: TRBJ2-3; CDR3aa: ASSSSGPDTQY
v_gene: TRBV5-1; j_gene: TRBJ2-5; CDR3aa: ASSPTGGRGKTQY
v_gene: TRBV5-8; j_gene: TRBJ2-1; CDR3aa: ASSLVSGGTAYNEQF
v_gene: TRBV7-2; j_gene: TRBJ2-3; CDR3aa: ASSSPFTDTQY
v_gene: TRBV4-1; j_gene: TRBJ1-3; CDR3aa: ASSQDPGEFSGNTIY
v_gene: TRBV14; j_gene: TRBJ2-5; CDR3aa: ASSQGTSGRETQY
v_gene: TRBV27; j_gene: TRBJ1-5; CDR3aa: ASSRGQPQH
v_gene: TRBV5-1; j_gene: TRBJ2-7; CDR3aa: ASSFDRLTYEQY
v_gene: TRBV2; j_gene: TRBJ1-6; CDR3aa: ASSRDRGSPLH
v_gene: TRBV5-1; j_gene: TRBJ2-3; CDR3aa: ASSFGGSADTQY
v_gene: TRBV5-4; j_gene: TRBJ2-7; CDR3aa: ASSLGGREGAYEQY
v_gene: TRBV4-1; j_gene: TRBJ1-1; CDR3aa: ASSPPDREKTEAF
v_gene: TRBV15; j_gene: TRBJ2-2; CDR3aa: ATSFKGRPGELF
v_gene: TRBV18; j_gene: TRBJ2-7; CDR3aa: ACRAGGVNEQY
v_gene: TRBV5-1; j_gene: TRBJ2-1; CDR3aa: ASSLGHNEQF
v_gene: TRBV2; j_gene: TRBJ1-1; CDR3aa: ASRGDRGANTEAF
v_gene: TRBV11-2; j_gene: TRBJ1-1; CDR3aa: ASSLPGRTEAF
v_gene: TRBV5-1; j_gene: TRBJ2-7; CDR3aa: ASSFGQGVYEQY